Following are 22 T cell receptor beta chains from one sample sequenced in a study of blood T cell repertoires in COVID-19. Some clones are missing from TCRdb's copy, which holds only in-frame ones; the method was immunoSEQ multiplex PCR. Found here are some 140,000 clones, about four fifths of them singletons; the top ten hold roughly 13%. Sequenced sample: peripheral blood. The receptors originated from a human donor in a cohort sampled during active COVID-19.

The chain carries TRBV10-3 and TRBJ1-1; the D is unclear. V was shortened by 11 bases and J by 0 bases, with 13 bases between the two germline ends. This CDR3 has 13 amino acids. Per germline, CDR1 ENHRY and CDR2 SYGVKD. In nucleotides, the CDR3 is TGTGCCCTCCGGGGTGCAGTGAACACTGAAGCTTTCTTT. Translation gives CALRGAVNTEAFF.

The chain combines TRBV27 with TRBJ1-4, with D perhaps TRBD1 (6 bases). Germline CDR1 reads MNHEY; CDR2 reads SMNVEV (reference sequence). Trimming cost V 6 bases and J 8 bases, with 13 bases left between them. CDR3 size: 13 residues. The CDR3 region has the DNA TGTGCCAGCAGCAGGGGTTTAGGCGAAAAACTGTTTTTT. Its translation: CASSRGLGEKLFF.

J is TRBJ1-2 and V is TRBV6-6; 9 bases are a match to TRBD1. The V segment lost 7 bases and the J segment 7 bases; nucleotides outside the gene matches: 7. The CDR3 is 13 amino acids. Germline lookup yields CDR1 MNHNY and CDR2 SVGAGI (reference sequence). CDR3 nucleotides: TGTGCCAGCACCTTGGGACAGGGCATTGGCTACACCTTC. Encoded protein: CASTLGQGIGYTF.

The chain has TRBV6-6 and TRBJ2-7, with a possible D match to TRBD2 (6 bases). The CDR3 consists of 12 residues. Germline V gene data show CDR1 as MNHNY and CDR2 as SVGAGI (reference sequence). Trimming took off 5 bases at V and 4 bases at J, with 9 bases between the two ends. The CDR3 protein is CASSPGTYEQYF. The CDR3 DNA reads TGTGCCAGCAGTCCCGGGACTTACGAGCAGTACTTC.

The J gene is TRBJ1-1, the V gene TRBV4-1; TRBD1 might be the D (5 bases). This CDR3 is 14 amino acids long. Germline V gene lookup returns CDR1 MGHRA and CDR2 YSYEKL. With 3 bases removed from V and 4 bases from J, the gap between germline ends came to 12 bases. CDR3 sequence: CASSQRGTVTEAFF. The DNA of the CDR3 is TGCGCCAGCAGCCAGCGGGGCACGGTCACTGAAGCTTTCTTT.

The chain couples TRBV7-9 to TRBJ1-2; D is unclear. The CDR3 is made up of 12 amino acids. V was cut by 2 bases and J by 8 bases, with 9 bases left in between. CDR1 and CDR2 from the germline V gene are SEHNR and FQNEAQ (reference sequence). The DNA for the CDR3 is TGTGCCAGCAGCTTATCCGACACCGGCTACACCTTC. Its translation: CASSLSDTGYTF.

The chain employs TRBV28 and TRBJ2-7; possible D gene TRBD1, 5 bases. This CDR3 region has 12 residues. Germline loops: CDR1 MDHEN, CDR2 SYDVKM. V shed 3 bases and J shed 5 bases, with 8 bases lying between them. The DNA for the CDR3 is TGTGCCAGCAGTTTCAGGGTCGACGAGCAGTACTTC. Translating gives CASSFRVDEQYF.

This clone was counted once. The chain carries TRBV5-1 and TRBJ2-2; TRBD1 is a possible D gene (5 bases). CDR1 is SGHRS and CDR2 is YFSETQ in the germline V gene. There are 15 residues in the CDR3. V lost 0 bases, J lost 1 base, and 7 bases lay in between. In DNA form, the CDR3 reads TGCGCCAGCAGCTTGGCCCAGGGGAACACCGGGGAGCTGTTTTTT. Amino acid sequence: CASSLAQGNTGELFF.

The chain has TRBV5-1 and TRBJ1-1; 7 positions match TRBD1. V trimming: 5 bases; J trimming: 3 bases; junction bases outside the gene matches: 7. CDR3 length: 14 amino acids. The germline V gene encodes CDR1 SGHRS and CDR2 YFSETQ. CDR3 residues: CASRPDRADTEAFF. As DNA, the CDR3 is TGCGCCAGCAGACCCGACAGGGCGGACACTGAAGCTTTCTTT.

The chain has TRBV10-3 and TRBJ1-5; D is unresolved. The CDR3 totals 14 residues. The V gene's germline CDR1 is ENHRY and CDR2 SYGVKD. Between the trimmed V and J ends, which lost 2 bases and 5 bases, there was a span of 10 bases. Here the CDR3 reads CAISEVGQDQPQHF. The CDR3 DNA reads TGTGCCATCAGTGAGGTTGGGCAGGATCAGCCCCAGCATTTT.

The rearrangement links TRBV3-1 (or the pseudogene TRBV3-2) to TRBJ2-1; D not resolved. Between the trimmed V and J ends, which lost 0 bases and 3 bases, there was a span of 6 bases. The CDR3 loop spans 14 amino acids. Germline lookup yields CDR1 LGHDT and CDR2 YNNKEL (reference sequence). The CDR3 here is CASSQESLYNEQFF. Here the CDR3 DNA reads TGTGCCAGCAGCCAAGAATCTCTCTACAATGAGCAGTTCTTC.

The CDR3 sequence is CASSAQGSEQYF. CDR3 DNA sequence: TGCGCCAGCAGTGCACAGGGGTCCGAGCAGTACTTC. This sequence joins TRBV10-2 and TRBJ2-7; TRBD1 agrees at 7 bases. The CDR3 covers 12 residues. Germline-derived CDR1 and CDR2 are WSHSY and SAAADI. J was trimmed by 6 bases and V by 4 bases; bases with no gene match: 3.

This rearrangement joins TRBV19 to TRBJ1-1; 8 bases line up with TRBD1. CDR1 is LNHDA and CDR2 is SQIVND in the germline V gene (reference sequence). The V gene end was trimmed by 5 bases and the J gene end by 5 bases; junction bases not matched to a gene: 7. The CDR3 covers 14 residues. The CDR3 DNA follows: TGTGCCAGTAGTGGGAATCAGGGGGCGACTGAAGCTTTCTTT. Translation: CASSGNQGATEAFF.

V usage is TRBV11-3 and J usage is TRBJ2-7; 12 positions agree with TRBD1. V lost 2 bases and J lost 4; bases outside the gene matches: 6. This CDR3 has 16 amino acids. Germline V gene data show CDR1 as SGHNT and CDR2 as YENEEA. CDR3 bases: TGTGCCAGCAGCTTAACCCGGGACAGGGGGCAGTACGAGCAGTACTTC. It is translated as CASSLTRDRGQYEQYF.

The chain joins TRBV18 to TRBJ1-1; weak D call: TRBD1 (6 bases). Germline V gives CDR1 KGHSH, CDR2 LQKENI. This CDR3 region has 16 residues. Trimming left V 2 bases short and J 1 base short, with 14 bases between. CDR3 in DNA: TGTGCCAGCTCACCATCGACAGGCATGGGGAACACTGAAGCTTTCTTT. Translating gives CASSPSTGMGNTEAFF.

This sequence joins TRBV3-1 (or the pseudogene TRBV3-2) and TRBJ2-5; 9 bases are shared with TRBD2. The V gene's germline CDR1 is LGHDT and CDR2 YNNKEL (reference sequence). Losses at the gene ends were 0 bases for V and 1 base for J; bases not matched to a gene: 9. This CDR3 comprises 18 residues. CDR3 coding DNA: TGTGCCAGCAGCCAAGATCCGGGCGGGGGGGCGACCCAAGAGACCCAGTACTTC. It yields the protein CASSQDPGGGATQETQYF.

Notes on this clone: The junction shows a germline mismatch at one end, possibly a read error. The rearrangement links TRBV7-7 to TRBJ2-5; 11 positions agree with TRBD1. Germline CDR1 reads SSHAT; CDR2 reads FNYEAQ (reference sequence). This CDR3 is built from 14 residues. The CDR3 reads CASSRDRGQETQYF. CDR3 coding DNA: TGTGCTAGCAGCCGGGACAGGGGGCAAGAGACCCAGTACTTC.

The gene calls are TRBV6-2 or TRBV6-3 and TRBJ2-7; possibly TRBD1 for D (5 bases). The CDR3 has 13 residues. Germline V gene sequence: CDR1 MNHEY, CDR2 SVGEGT. V lost 2 bases and J lost 1, with 6 bases in between. Here the CDR3 reads CASSYTGSYEQYF. CDR3 bases: TGTGCCAGCAGTTACACAGGTTCCTACGAGCAGTACTTC.

This clone showed up just once. The rearrangement links TRBV2 to TRBJ2-5, with TRBD1 identical over 8 bases. The CDR3 is 15 residues long. CDR1 SNHLY and CDR2 FYNNEI come from the germline V gene. With 4 bases clipped from V and 2 bases from J, the junction kept 6 bases outside the gene matches. The CDR3 bases are TGTGCCAGCAGTGGGACCGGGACAGGACAAGAGACCCAGTACTTC. As protein: CASSGTGTGQETQYF.

The V and J genes are TRBV18 and TRBJ2-1; D perhaps matches TRBD1 (6 bases). The CDR3 contains 16 residues. Trimming removed 0 bases at V and 3 bases at J, with 12 bases between. Germline-derived CDR1 and CDR2 are KGHSH and LQKENI. CDR3 in amino acids: CASSPPVSRGYNEQFF. The CDR3 nucleotides are TGTGCCAGCTCACCACCGGTTAGCAGGGGCTACAATGAGCAGTTCTTC.

The rearrangement uses TRBV5-6 and TRBJ2-2; weak D call: TRBD2 (6 bases). V was clipped by 4 bases and J by 2 bases, with 18 bases between them. Germline V lookup: CDR1 SGHDT, CDR2 YYEEEE. There are 17 residues in the CDR3. CDR3 nucleotide sequence: TGTGCCAGCAGCCGACCGGGGGTGAACGGAAACACCGGGGAGCTGTTTTTT. Amino acid sequence: CASSRPGVNGNTGELFF.

CDR3 protein: CASSPLAGGLTDTQYF. CDR3 DNA sequence: TGTGCCAGCAGCCCGCTAGCGGGGGGTCTCACAGATACGCAGTATTTT. The rearrangement uses TRBV7-2 and TRBJ2-3; 11 nucleotides line up with TRBD2. The J segment lost 2 bases and the V segment lost 5 bases, leaving 6 bases of the junction unmatched. CDR1 SGHTA and CDR2 FQGNSA come from the germline V gene. The CDR3 covers 16 residues.